This T cell receptor (beta chain) is from a study of a mutant IDH1 vaccine in newly diagnosed glioma. Time point specified: week 11, during vaccination. The content of each vaccine dose was 300 ug of mutant IDH1 20-mer peptide, and topical imiquimod accompanied it. A note on this clone: Its specificity is unknown.

Trimming stripped 1 base from V and 3 bases from J, with 7 bases between. In germline, CDR1 is SGHKS, CDR2 YYEKEE (reference sequence). The CDR3 length is 13 residues. The protocol was immunoSEQ multiplex PCR, while the TCRdb copy is restricted to in-frame clones and leaves out a portion. The table has about 25,000 clones, about 78% seen once. This clonotype originated in a woman younger than 35 with glioma. The chain recombines TRBV5-5 with TRBJ1-1; D gene unclear. The material was PBMCs, obtained from a glioma patient whose treatment included an IDH1 peptide vaccine. The CDR3 nucleotides read TGTGCCAGCAGCTTGATTACAGACACTGAAGCTTTCTTT. This codes for CASSLITDTEAFF.